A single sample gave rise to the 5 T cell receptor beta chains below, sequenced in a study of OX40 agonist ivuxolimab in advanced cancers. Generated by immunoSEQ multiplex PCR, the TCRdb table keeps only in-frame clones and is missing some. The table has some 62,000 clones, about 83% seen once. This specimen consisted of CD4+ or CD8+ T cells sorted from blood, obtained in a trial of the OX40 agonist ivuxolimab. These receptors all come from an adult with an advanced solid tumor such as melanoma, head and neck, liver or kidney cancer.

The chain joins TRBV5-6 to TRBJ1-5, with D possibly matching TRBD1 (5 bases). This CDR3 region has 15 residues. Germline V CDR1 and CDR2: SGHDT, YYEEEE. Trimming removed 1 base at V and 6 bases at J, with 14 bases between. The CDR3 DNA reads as TGTGCCAGCAGCTTGACGGGGACTGTATTTCAGCCCCAGCATTTT. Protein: CASSLTGTVFQPQHF.

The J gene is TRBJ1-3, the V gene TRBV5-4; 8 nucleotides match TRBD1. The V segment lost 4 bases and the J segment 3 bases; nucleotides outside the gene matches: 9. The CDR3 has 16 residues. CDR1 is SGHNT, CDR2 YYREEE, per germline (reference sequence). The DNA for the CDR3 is TGTGCCAGCAGCCGTGACAGGGGCTGGGGTGGAAACACCATATATTTT. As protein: CASSRDRGWGGNTIYF.

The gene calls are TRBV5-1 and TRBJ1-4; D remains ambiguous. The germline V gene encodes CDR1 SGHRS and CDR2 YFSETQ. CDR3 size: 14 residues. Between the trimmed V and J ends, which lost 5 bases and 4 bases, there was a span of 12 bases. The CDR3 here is CASSPDLSNEKLFF. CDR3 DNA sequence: TGCGCCAGCAGTCCGGACTTGAGTAATGAAAAACTGTTTTTT.

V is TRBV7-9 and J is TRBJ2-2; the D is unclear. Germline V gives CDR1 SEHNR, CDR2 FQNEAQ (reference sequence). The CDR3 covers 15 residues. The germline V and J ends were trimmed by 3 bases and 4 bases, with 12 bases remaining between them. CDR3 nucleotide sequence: TGTGCCAGCAGCTTCCCCAGAGGAGTCACCGGGGAGCTGTTTTTT. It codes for CASSFPRGVTGELFF.

The CDR3 region has the DNA TGCAGCGTTGGACAGGGGAACTCCTACGAGCAGTACTTC. This sequence encodes CSVGQGNSYEQYF. V usage is TRBV29-1 and J usage is TRBJ2-7; 8 bases are shared with TRBD1. CDR1 and CDR2 from the germline V gene are SQVTM and ANQGSEA. This CDR3 is 13 amino acids long. V shed 4 bases, J shed 0 bases, and the junction held 2 bases outside the gene matches.